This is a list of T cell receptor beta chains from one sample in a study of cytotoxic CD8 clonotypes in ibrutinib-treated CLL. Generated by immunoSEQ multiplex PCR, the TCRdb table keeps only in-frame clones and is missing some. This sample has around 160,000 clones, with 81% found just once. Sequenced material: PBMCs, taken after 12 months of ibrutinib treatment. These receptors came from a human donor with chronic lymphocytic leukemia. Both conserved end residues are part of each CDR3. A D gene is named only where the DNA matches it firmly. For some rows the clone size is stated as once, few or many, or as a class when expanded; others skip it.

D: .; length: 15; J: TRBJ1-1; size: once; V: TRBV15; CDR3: CATSKIIQGTNEAFF; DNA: TGTGCCACCAGTAAAATCATTCAGGGGACAAATGAAGCTTTCTTT
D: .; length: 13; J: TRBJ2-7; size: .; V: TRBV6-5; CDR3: CASSLVGQYEQYF; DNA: TGTGCCAGCAGCTTAGTGGGGCAATACGAGCAGTACTTC
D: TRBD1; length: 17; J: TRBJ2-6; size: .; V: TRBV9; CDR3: CASSVVGGGSGANVLTF; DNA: TGTGCCAGCAGCGTAGTAGGGGGCGGTTCTGGGGCCAACGTCCTGACTTTC
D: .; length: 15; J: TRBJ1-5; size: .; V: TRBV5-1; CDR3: CASSLDGEGAQPQHF; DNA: TGCGCCAGCAGCTTGGACGGTGAAGGGGCGCAGCCCCAGCATTTT
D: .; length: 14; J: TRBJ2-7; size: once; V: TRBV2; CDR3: CASSDTGTSYEQYF; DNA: TGTGCCAGCAGCGATACAGGGACCTCCTACGAGCAGTACTTC
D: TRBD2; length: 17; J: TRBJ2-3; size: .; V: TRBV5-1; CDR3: CASSLRAGGPGTDTQYF; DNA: TGCGCCAGCAGCTTGAGGGCGGGGGGGCCGGGCACAGATACGCAGTATTTT
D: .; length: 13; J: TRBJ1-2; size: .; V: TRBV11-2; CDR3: CASSLEGWYGYTF; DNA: TGTGCCAGCAGCTTAGAGGGTTGGTATGGCTACACCTTC
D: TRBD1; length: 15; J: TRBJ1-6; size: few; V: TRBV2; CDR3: CASSRTTGANSPLHF; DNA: TGTGCCAGCAGTCGAACAACAGGGGCCAATTCACCCCTCCACTTT
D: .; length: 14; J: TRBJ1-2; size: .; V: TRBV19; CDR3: CASSRSEANYGYTF; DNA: TGTGCCAGTAGTCGAAGTGAGGCTAACTATGGCTACACCTTC
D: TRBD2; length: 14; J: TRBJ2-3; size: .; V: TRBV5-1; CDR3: CASSGLAGEDTQYF; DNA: TGCGCCAGCAGCGGACTAGCGGGGGAAGATACGCAGTATTTT
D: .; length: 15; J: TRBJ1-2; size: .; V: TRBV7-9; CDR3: CASSPRLVGNYGYTF; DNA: TGTGCCAGCAGTCCGCGTTTAGTAGGGAACTATGGCTACACCTTC
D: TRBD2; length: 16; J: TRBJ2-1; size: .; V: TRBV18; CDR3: CATTAPSGTRGVEQFF; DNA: TGTGCCACCACCGCCCCTAGCGGGACCCGAGGGGTTGAGCAGTTCTTC
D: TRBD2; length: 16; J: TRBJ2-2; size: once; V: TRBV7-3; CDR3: CASSLRGGSYTGELFF; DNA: TGTGCCAGCAGTCTACGCGGGGGATCCTACACCGGGGAGCTGTTTTTT
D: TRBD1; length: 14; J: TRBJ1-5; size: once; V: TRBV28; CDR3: CASSFAGGGQPQHF; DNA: TGTGCCAGCAGTTTTGCAGGGGGCGGCCAGCCCCAGCATTTT
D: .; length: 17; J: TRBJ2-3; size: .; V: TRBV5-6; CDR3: CASSPELREAGTDTQYF; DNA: TGTGCCAGCAGCCCCGAGTTACGGGAAGCAGGTACAGATACGCAGTATTTT
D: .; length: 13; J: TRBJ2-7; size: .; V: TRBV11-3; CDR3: CASSLGGHNEQYF; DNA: TGTGCCAGCAGCTTAGGGGGGCACAACGAGCAGTACTTC
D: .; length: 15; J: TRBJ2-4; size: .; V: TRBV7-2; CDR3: CASSPPGADKNIQYF; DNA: TGTGCCAGCAGCCCCCCAGGGGCAGACAAAAACATTCAGTACTTC
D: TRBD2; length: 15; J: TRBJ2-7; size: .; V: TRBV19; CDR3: CASSITAGEWYEQYF; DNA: TGTGCCAGTAGTATAACGGCGGGAGAGTGGTACGAGCAGTACTTC
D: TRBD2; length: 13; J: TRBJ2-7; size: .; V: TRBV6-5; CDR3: CASSPSGRGEQYF; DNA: TGTGCCAGCAGTCCTAGCGGTCGAGGCGAGCAGTACTTC
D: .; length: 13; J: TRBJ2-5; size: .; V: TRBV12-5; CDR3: CASGLDVSETQYF; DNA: TGTGCTAGTGGTTTGGACGTCTCTGAGACCCAGTACTTC
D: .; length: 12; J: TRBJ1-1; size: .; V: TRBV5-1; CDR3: CASSPPGTEAFF; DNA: TGCGCCAGCAGCCCCCCGGGCACTGAAGCTTTCTTT
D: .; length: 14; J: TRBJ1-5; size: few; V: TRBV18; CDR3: CASSSPGAGQPQHF; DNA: TGTGCCAGTTCTTCGCCGGGGGCAGGTCAGCCCCAGCATTTT
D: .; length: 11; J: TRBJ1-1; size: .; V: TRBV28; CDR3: CASIGNTEAFF; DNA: TGTGCCAGCATAGGTAACACTGAAGCTTTCTTT
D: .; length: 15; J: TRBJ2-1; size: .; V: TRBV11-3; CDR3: CASSLGSTRGNEQFF; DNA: TGTGCCAGCAGCTTAGGGTCGACGAGGGGCAATGAGCAGTTCTTC
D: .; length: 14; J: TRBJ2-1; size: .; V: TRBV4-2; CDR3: CASSLNGWSNEQFF; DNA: TGTGCCAGCAGCCTTAACGGCTGGAGCAATGAGCAGTTCTTC
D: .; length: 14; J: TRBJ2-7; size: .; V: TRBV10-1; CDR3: CASSVGGRRDEQYF; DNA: TGCGCCAGCAGTGTAGGGGGGCGACGGGACGAGCAGTACTTC
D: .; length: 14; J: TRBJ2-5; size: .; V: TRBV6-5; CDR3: CASSYGHPQETQYF; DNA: TGTGCCAGCAGTTACGGGCATCCGCAAGAGACCCAGTACTTC
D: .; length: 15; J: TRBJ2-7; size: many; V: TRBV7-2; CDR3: CASSPMGPTLLEQYF; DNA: TGTGCCAGCAGCCCAATGGGCCCAACACTGCTCGAGCAGTACTTC
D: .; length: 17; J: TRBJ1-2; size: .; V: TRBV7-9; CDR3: CASTEGFAGLRDYGYTF; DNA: TGTGCCAGCACCGAGGGTTTCGCAGGGCTGAGGGACTATGGCTACACCTTC
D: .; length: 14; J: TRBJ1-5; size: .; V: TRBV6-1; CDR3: CASSEAPQVGTQHF; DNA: TGTGCCAGCAGTGAAGCCCCACAGGTAGGGACCCAGCATTTT
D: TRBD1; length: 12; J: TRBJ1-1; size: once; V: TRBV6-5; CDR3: CASSHPQGGAFF; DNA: TGTGCCAGCAGTCACCCACAGGGGGGAGCTTTCTTT
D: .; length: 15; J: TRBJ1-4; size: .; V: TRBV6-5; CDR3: CASSYGNLGGEKLFF; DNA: TGTGCCAGCAGTTACGGGAATTTAGGAGGGGAAAAACTGTTTTTT
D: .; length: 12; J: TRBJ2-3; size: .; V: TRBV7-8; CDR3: CASSPARGTQYF; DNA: TGTGCCAGCAGCCCGGCCCGTGGTACGCAGTATTTT
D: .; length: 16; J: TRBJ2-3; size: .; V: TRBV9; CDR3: CASSELEGFRADTQYF; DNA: TGTGCCAGCAGCGAGCTAGAAGGTTTCCGTGCAGATACGCAGTATTTT
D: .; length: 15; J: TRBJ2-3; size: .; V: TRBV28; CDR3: CASSLWGYSTDTQYF; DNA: TGTGCCAGCAGTTTATGGGGGTACAGCACAGATACGCAGTATTTT
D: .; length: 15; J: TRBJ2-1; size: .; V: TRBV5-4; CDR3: CASSLAIRGLYEQFF; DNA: TGTGCCAGCAGCTTGGCTATCCGGGGGCTTTATGAGCAGTTCTTC
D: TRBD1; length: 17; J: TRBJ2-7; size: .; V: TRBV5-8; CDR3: CASSFGTYRGIGYEQYF; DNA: TGTGCCAGCAGCTTTGGGACCTACAGGGGGATTGGCTACGAGCAGTACTTC
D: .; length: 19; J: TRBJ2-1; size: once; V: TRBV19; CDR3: CASSIYGLGFGGTGNEQFF; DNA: TGTGCCAGTAGTATATACGGGTTAGGTTTTGGCGGGACGGGTAATGAGCAGTTCTTC
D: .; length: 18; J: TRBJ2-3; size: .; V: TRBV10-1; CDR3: CASRPRDTSTTGSDTQYF; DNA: TGCGCCAGCAGACCCCGGGACACCTCGACTACCGGGTCAGATACGCAGTATTTT
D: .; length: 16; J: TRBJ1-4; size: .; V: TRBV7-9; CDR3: CASSLEEGSTNEKLFF; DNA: TGTGCCAGCAGCCTCGAAGAGGGGTCTACTAATGAAAAACTGTTTTTT
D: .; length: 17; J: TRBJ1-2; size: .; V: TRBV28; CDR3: CASSFQDRAFLHYGYTF; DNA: TGTGCCAGCAGTTTTCAGGACAGAGCCTTCCTGCACTATGGCTACACCTTC